A selection of T cell receptor beta chains follows, all from one sample in a study of OX40 agonist ivuxolimab in advanced cancers. Profiled with immunoSEQ multiplex PCR; TCRdb holds only in-frame clones, not every one. The sample includes some 39,000 clones, around 80% of them seen just once. The specimen comprised CD4+ or CD8+ T cells sorted from blood, sampled in a trial of the OX40 agonist ivuxolimab. These receptors all come from an adult with an advanced solid tumor such as melanoma, head and neck, liver or kidney cancer. Each CDR3 is given with its conserved first and last residue. D genes are given only for firm matches. Size is stated for part of the rows, as once, few or many counts, or as a class when the clone is expanded.

abundance,j_gene,v_gene,d_gene,CDR3aa,CDR3nt
.,TRBJ1-1,TRBV5-1,.,CASSSSENTEAFF,TGCGCCAGCAGTTCCTCTGAGAACACTGAAGCTTTCTTT
.,TRBJ1-2,TRBV29-1,TRBD1,CSGGGQAGGYTF,TGCAGCGGGGGAGGACAGGCGGGTGGCTACACCTTC
.,TRBJ2-1,TRBV19,TRBD1,CASSPPGQTYNEQFF,TGTGCCAGTAGTCCCCCGGGACAGACCTACAATGAGCAGTTCTTC
once,TRBJ1-3,TRBV14,.,CASSHPSGNTIYF,TGTGCCAGCAGCCACCCTTCCGGAAACACCATATATTTT
.,TRBJ2-3,TRBV9,.,CASSANPSGRGDTQYF,TGTGCCAGCAGCGCCAATCCCTCAGGCCGCGGAGATACGCAGTATTTT
.,TRBJ2-3,TRBV5-1,.,CASSPSQSTDTQYF,TGCGCCAGCAGCCCCTCTCAGAGCACAGATACGCAGTATTTT
once,TRBJ2-1,TRBV5-1,.,CATTWGVSGDEQFF,TGCGCCACCACTTGGGGGGTTAGCGGCGATGAGCAGTTCTTC
.,TRBJ2-1,TRBV14,TRBD2,CASSHQLAGVANEQFF,TGTGCCAGCAGCCACCAACTAGCGGGAGTGGCAAATGAGCAGTTCTTC
.,TRBJ2-3,TRBV7-2,.,CASSLGWGDTQYF,TGTGCCAGCAGCTTAGGGTGGGGGGATACGCAGTATTTT
.,TRBJ2-1,TRBV29-1,.,CSSTQGGAGEQFF,TGCAGCTCAACTCAGGGGGGGGCTGGTGAGCAGTTCTTC
.,TRBJ2-7,TRBV27,.,CASKGRNNYEQYF,TGTGCCAGTAAGGGACGGAATAACTACGAGCAGTACTTC
once,TRBJ2-6,TRBV21-1,.,CASSKVRQLSGANVLTF,TGTGCCAGCAGCAAAGTTAGACAGCTCTCTGGGGCCAACGTCCTGACTTTC
.,TRBJ2-7,TRBV5-6,.,CASSRDRSYEQYF,TGTGCCAGCAGCCGAGATCGTTCCTACGAGCAGTACTTC
few,TRBJ2-3,TRBV10-3,TRBD2,CAIRASGGATDTQYF,TGTGCCATCAGGGCGAGCGGGGGGGCAACAGATACGCAGTATTTT
.,TRBJ2-5,TRBV7-2,TRBD2,CASSLVGGGSAQYF,TGTGCCAGCAGCTTGGTCGGCGGGGGTTCGGCCCAGTACTTC
.,TRBJ1-3,TRBV28,TRBD1,CASSAQGARGNTIYF,TGTGCCAGCAGTGCACAGGGGGCGAGGGGAAACACCATATATTTT
.,TRBJ1-1,TRBV2,.,CASKGVFTHTEAFF,TGTGCCAGCAAAGGAGTCTTTACCCACACTGAAGCTTTCTTT
.,TRBJ2-3,TRBV6-5,.,CASTPGTFGGTQYF,TGTGCCAGCACCCCAGGGACTTTTGGGGGTACGCAGTATTTT